The present entry profiles one T cell receptor (beta chain) with its context. Sequencing was performed with immunoSEQ multiplex PCR; in TCRdb, only in-frame clones are kept and a portion is missing. The sample carries 150,000 to 190,000 clones, around 86% recorded once. The data belong to a study of T cell responses to AZD1222 COVID-19 vaccine. CDR3 length: 14 amino acids. CDR1 is ENHRY, CDR2 SYGVKD, per germline. Between the trimmed V and J ends, which lost 4 bases and 1 base, there was a span of 10 bases. The receptor comes from an adult who received the AZD1222 COVID-19 vaccine. Sequenced here: peripheral blood, sampled 28 days after the second AZD1222 dose. The chain links TRBV10-3 to TRBJ1-1; no firm D call. This chain's CDR3 is CAISGIRQNTEAFF. CDR3 bases: TGTGCCATCAGTGGGATCCGGCAGAACACTGAAGCTTTCTTT.